The 19 T cell receptor beta chains in this list originate from one sample, sequenced in a study of OX40 agonist ivuxolimab in advanced cancers. Sequencing was performed with immunoSEQ multiplex PCR; in TCRdb, only in-frame clones are kept and a portion is missing. The data show around 76,000 clones, 78% seen once. The sequencing used CD4+ or CD8+ T cells sorted from blood, collected in a trial of the OX40 agonist ivuxolimab. The source is an adult with an advanced solid tumor such as melanoma, head and neck, liver or kidney cancer.

The chain has TRBV6-6 and TRBJ1-1; no clear D gene. V lost 5 bases to trimming and J lost 11 bases, with 21 bases between them. CDR1 is MNHNY, CDR2 SVGAGI, per germline (reference sequence). CDR3 size: 14 residues. The CDR3 DNA is TGTGCCAGCAGTCGGGATCCTAGTCAGACAAAGGCTTTCTTT. Protein sequence: CASSRDPSQTKAFF.

This chain links TRBV18 with TRBJ1-4; D unresolved. This CDR3 region has 16 residues. V lost 2 bases and J 8 bases, leaving 18 bases between the germline ends. Germline V gives CDR1 KGHSH, CDR2 LQKENI. CDR3: CASSPRPGSLGEKLFF. The CDR3 coding sequence is TGTGCCAGCTCACCAAGACCCGGGTCCCTGGGGGAAAAACTGTTTTTT.

V usage is TRBV30 and J usage is TRBJ1-2; no reliable D call. V gave up 0 bases and J gave up 2 bases, with 7 bases separating them. Germline V gene sequence: CDR1 GTSNPN, CDR2 SVGIG (reference sequence). The CDR3 sequence is 13 residues long. The CDR3 loop reads CAWSVLGNYGYTF. In DNA, the CDR3 is TGTGCCTGGAGTGTACTCGGGAACTATGGCTACACCTTC.

The chain links TRBV6-6 to TRBJ1-5, with D unresolved. Trimming removed 2 bases at V and 7 bases at J, with 9 bases between. Germline-derived CDR1 and CDR2 are MNHNY and SVGAGI (reference sequence). The CDR3 covers 13 residues. The CDR3 is CASSYEGGQPQHF. The CDR3 region has the DNA TGTGCCAGCAGTTACGAGGGAGGACAGCCCCAGCATTTT.

This sequence joins TRBV7-9 and TRBJ2-5; D remains unclear. CDR3 size: 13 residues. From germline, CDR1 is SEHNR and CDR2 FQNEAQ (reference sequence). Trimming removed 4 bases from V and 5 bases from J, with 11 bases in between. The CDR3 DNA reads TGTGCCAGCAGCTCGGGCCGCTGGGAGACCCAGTACTTC. Translating it yields CASSSGRWETQYF. Full variable domain (remainder filled in from reference TRBV7-9 and TRBJ2-5): DTGVSQNPRHKITKRGQNVTFRCDPISEHNRLYWYRQTLGQGPEFLTYFQNEAQLEKSRLLSDRFSAERPKGSFSTLEIQRTEQGDSAMYLCASSSGRWETQYFGPGTRLLVL.

This clone appeared a single time. The chain recombines TRBV19 with TRBJ1-1; 7 positions agree with TRBD1. The trim removed 4 bases at V and 5 bases at J, leaving 7 bases unmatched. The V gene's germline CDR1 is LNHDA and CDR2 SQIVND (reference sequence). The CDR3 covers 14 residues. CDR3 DNA: TGTGCCAGTAGTAGTAGGGGGCAGGGGACTGAAGCTTTCTTT. Amino acid sequence: CASSSRGQGTEAFF. Full variable domain (missing parts from reference TRBV19 and TRBJ1-1): DGGITQSPKYLFRKEGQNVTLSCEQNLNHDAMYWYRQDPGQGLRLIYYSQIVNDFQKGDIAEGYSVSREKKESFPLTVTSAQKNPTAFYLCASSSRGQGTEAFFGQGTRLTVV.

The V call is TRBV19, the J call TRBJ1-1; D unclear. Per germline, CDR1 LNHDA and CDR2 SQIVND (reference sequence). This CDR3 has 13 residues. The V end was cut by 6 bases, the J end by 4 bases, with 12 bases between. The CDR3: CASSREGFTEAFF. The CDR3 bases are TGTGCCAGTAGCAGAGAGGGTTTCACTGAAGCTTTCTTT.

J is TRBJ1-3 and V is TRBV2, with D tentatively TRBD1 (6 bases). Germline V lookup: CDR1 SNHLY, CDR2 FYNNEI. There are 14 residues in the CDR3. V shed 4 bases and J shed 0 bases, with 7 bases lying between them. In DNA, the CDR3 is TGTGCCAGCAGTGCAGGGGTCTCTGGAAACACCATATATTTT. Translating it yields CASSAGVSGNTIYF. Full variable domain (outside the CDR3, taken from reference TRBV2 and TRBJ1-3): EPEVTQTPSHQVTQMGQEVILRCVPISNHLYFYWYRQILGQKVEFLVSFYNNEISEKSEIFDDQFSVERPDGSNFTLKIRSTKLEDSAMYFCASSAGVSGNTIYFGEGSWLTVV.

This clone was recorded a few times. The chain carries TRBV7-3 and TRBJ1-1; D is possibly TRBD1 (6 bases). V lost 5 bases, J lost 1 base, and 14 bases lay in between. This CDR3 region has 15 residues. Germline CDR1 reads SGHTA; CDR2 reads FQGTGA. The CDR3 region is CASSQGGARNTEAFF. CDR3 DNA: TGTGCCAGCAGCCAAGGGGGGGCCCGGAACACTGAAGCTTTCTTT. Filled out from reference TRBV7-3 and TRBJ1-1, the complete variable domain reads GAGVSQTPSNKVTEKGKYVELRCDPISGHTALYWYRQSLGQGPEFLIYFQGTGAADDSGLPNDRFFAVRPEGSVSTLKIQRTERGDSAVYLCASSQGGARNTEAFFGQGTRLTVV.

This chain joins TRBV5-4 and TRBJ1-2, with 8 positions matching TRBD1. Germline values: CDR1 SGHNT, CDR2 YYREEE (reference sequence). This CDR3 contains 15 residues. Trimming at V came to 4 bases and at J to 3 bases, leaving 8 bases not matched to a gene. CDR3 DNA: TGTGCCAGCAGCGGGGGACAGGTCGCAGACTATGGCTACACCTTC. Translated, it gives CASSGGQVADYGYTF. The whole variable domain, remainder taken from reference TRBV5-4 and TRBJ1-2, is ETGVTQSPTHLIKTRGQQVTLRCSSQSGHNTVSWYQQALGQGPQFIFQYYREEENGRGNFPPRFSGLQFPNYSSELNVNALELDDSALYLCASSGGQVADYGYTFGSGTRLTVV.

The chain combines TRBV7-9 with TRBJ2-2, with D perhaps matching TRBD1 (5 bases). V was pared by 5 bases and J by 4 bases, with 11 bases between. Germline-derived CDR1 and CDR2 are SEHNR and FQNEAQ (reference sequence). The CDR3 has 14 residues. CDR3 region: CASSPRQITGELFF. DNA for the CDR3: TGTGCCAGCAGCCCCCGACAGATCACCGGGGAGCTGTTTTTT.

This chain links TRBV7-9 with TRBJ2-2; D not certain. The ends were cut back, 5 bases at V and 3 bases at J, with 4 bases in the middle. The CDR3 contains 12 residues. CDR1 and CDR2 (germline): SEHNR, FQNEAQ (reference sequence). In DNA, the CDR3 is TGTGCCAGCAGCCTCGACACCGGGGAGCTGTTTTTT. This codes for CASSLDTGELFF.

This sequence joins TRBV9 and TRBJ1-1; D not certain. CDR3 length equals 13 residues. Deletions cut 1 base from V and 6 bases from J, with 10 bases between. The germline V gene has CDR1 SGDLS and CDR2 YYNGEE. CDR3 sequence: CASSVSVKAEAFF. In DNA form, the CDR3 reads TGTGCCAGCAGCGTATCAGTCAAGGCTGAAGCTTTCTTT.

The chain is built from TRBV10-3 and TRBJ2-5, with D possibly matching TRBD2 (5 bases). Looked up from germline, CDR1 is ENHRY and CDR2 is SYGVKD. The CDR3 runs to 11 residues. Deletions cut 10 bases from V and 4 bases from J, with 10 bases between. The CDR3 DNA is TGTGCCACCTCGGACTTAGAGACCCAGTACTTC. Amino acid sequence: CATSDLETQYF.

The chain combines TRBV7-9 with TRBJ2-7; TRBD1 matches at 9 bases. The length of the CDR3 is 13 residues. Germline CDR1 reads SEHNR; CDR2 reads FQNEAQ (reference sequence). Trimming removed 5 bases from V and 6 bases from J; junction bases left unmatched: 5. In nucleotides, the CDR3 is TGTGCCAGCAGCACGGGACAGGGTGTCGAGCAGTACTTC. Translating gives CASSTGQGVEQYF.

This chain uses TRBV11-2 with TRBJ2-5, with 8 bases that match TRBD1. V lost 3 bases to trimming and J lost 0 bases; unmatched junction nucleotides: 3. The germline V gene encodes CDR1 SGHAT and CDR2 FQNNGV. The CDR3 contains 15 residues. The CDR3 protein is CASSLGTGHQETQYF. The DNA for the CDR3 is TGTGCCAGCAGCTTGGGGACAGGTCACCAAGAGACCCAGTACTTC.

This clone was counted a few times. The rearrangement links TRBV2 to TRBJ1-1; D might be TRBD1 (6 bases). The CDR3 runs to 14 residues. Trimming took 10 bases from V and 2 from J, leaving 17 bases between them. CDR1 is SNHLY, CDR2 FYNNEI, per germline. CDR3 loop: CANEGTYKNTEAFF. As DNA, the CDR3 is TGTGCCAACGAAGGGACATACAAAAACACTGAAGCTTTCTTT. The whole variable domain, filled in from reference TRBV2 and TRBJ1-1, reads EPEVTQTPSHQVTQMGQEVILRCVPISNHLYFYWYRQILGQKVEFLVSFYNNEISEKSEIFDDQFSVERPDGSNFTLKIRSTKLEDSAMYFCANEGTYKNTEAFFGQGTRLTVV.

This chain uses TRBV7-2 with TRBJ2-7; D is ambiguous. V lost 7 bases and J 3 bases, leaving 16 bases between the germline ends. This CDR3 region has 14 residues. Germline CDR1 reads SGHTA; CDR2 reads FQGNSA. The CDR3 DNA is TGTGCCAGCACTGTAGAAGGCAGTGGCTACGAGCAGTACTTC. This codes for CASTVEGSGYEQYF.

The chain is built from TRBV7-2 and TRBJ1-1; D ambiguous. Per germline, CDR1 SGHTA and CDR2 FQGNSA. The CDR3 totals 13 residues. Trimming shortened V by 4 bases and J by 2 bases, and 8 bases separated the two germline ends. CDR3 in amino acids: CASSWEENTEAFF. The CDR3 region has the DNA TGTGCCAGCAGCTGGGAGGAAAACACTGAAGCTTTCTTT.